This T cell receptor beta chain emerged from a study of blood T cell repertoires in COVID-19. Study background: Some COVID-19 samples were acute and others convalescent; all came from the United States, Italy and Spain.

Produced via immunoSEQ multiplex PCR; TCRdb's table is partial and in-frame only. The sample holds roughly 230,000 clones; 80% to 85% are singletons and the top ten take approximately 4.8%. Germline-derived CDR1 and CDR2 are MDHEN and SYDVKM. V was pared by 3 bases and J by 6 bases, with 14 bases between. The CDR3 covers 15 residues. The chain employs TRBV28 and TRBJ1-4, with D possibly being TRBD1 (6 bases). The sample comprised peripheral blood. This TCR came from a man aged 50-59 years with active or convalescent COVID-19. CDR3 sequence (DNA): TGTGCCAGCAGTTTGGGGGGGGGCGCATATGAAAAACTGTTTTTT. This codes for CASSLGGGAYEKLFF.